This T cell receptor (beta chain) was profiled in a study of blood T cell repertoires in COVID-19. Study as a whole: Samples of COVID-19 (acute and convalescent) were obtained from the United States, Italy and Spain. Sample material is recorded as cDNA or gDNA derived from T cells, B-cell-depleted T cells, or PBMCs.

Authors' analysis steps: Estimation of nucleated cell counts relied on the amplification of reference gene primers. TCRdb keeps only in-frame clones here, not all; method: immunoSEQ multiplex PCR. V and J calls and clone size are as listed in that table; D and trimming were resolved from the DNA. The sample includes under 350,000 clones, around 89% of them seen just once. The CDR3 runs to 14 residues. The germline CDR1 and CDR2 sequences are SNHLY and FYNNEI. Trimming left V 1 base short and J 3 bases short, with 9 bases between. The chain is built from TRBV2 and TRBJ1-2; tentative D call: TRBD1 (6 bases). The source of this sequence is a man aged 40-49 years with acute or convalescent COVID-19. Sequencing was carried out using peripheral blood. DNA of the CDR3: TGTGCCAGCAGTGAAGTACAGGGCGACTATGGCTACACCTTC. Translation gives CASSEVQGDYGYTF. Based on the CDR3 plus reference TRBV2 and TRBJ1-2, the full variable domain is EPEVTQTPSHQVTQMGQEVILRCVPISNHLYFYWYRQILGQKVEFLVSFYNNEISEKSEIFDDQFSVERPDGSNFTLKIRSTKLEDSAMYFCASSEVQGDYGYTFGSGTRLTVV.